In its sample, the clone carrying this TCR beta chain was seen once. This sample was taken from a study of blood T cell repertoires in COVID-19. In the study overall: Donors in the United States, Italy and Spain gave samples during acute or convalescent COVID-19. T cells, B-cell-depleted T cells, or PBMCs provided the cDNA or gDNA that served as material.

CDR3 size: 16 residues. Trimming pared 3 bases from V and 0 bases from J, leaving 9 bases between. Germline CDR1 MNHNS, CDR2 SASEGT. Original processing methods: Estimates of nucleated cell counts were drawn from the amplification of reference gene primers. The protocol was immunoSEQ multiplex PCR, while the TCRdb copy is restricted to in-frame clones and leaves out a portion. That table is the source of V, J and clone size, and D and trimming were worked out from the DNA. The profile shows more than 140,000 clones, 80% to 90% of them singletons. This sequence joins TRBV6-1 and TRBJ2-6; D perhaps matches TRBD1 (5 bases). Sequencing input: peripheral blood. The receptor was derived from a woman in her forties or fifties in a cohort sampled during active or convalescent COVID-19. CDR3 in amino acids: CASSEHRPSGANVLTF. The DNA of the CDR3 is TGTGCCAGCAGTGAGCACAGGCCCTCTGGGGCCAACGTCCTGACTTTC.